This T cell receptor (beta chain) is from a study of blood T cell repertoires in COVID-19. Turning to the study itself: COVID-19 samples from acute and convalescent phases originated in the United States, Italy and Spain. The cDNA or gDNA used as material had been derived from T cells, B-cell-depleted T cells, or PBMCs.

Methods used by the authors: How many nucleated cells were present was estimated from reference gene primer amplification. Measured with immunoSEQ multiplex PCR; TCRdb has only the in-frame clones, and not every one. The DNA was the basis for D and trimming; V, J and clone size are from that table. The table lists 250,000 to 300,000 clones, around nine tenths of them singletons. The CDR3 covers 15 residues. Trimming left V 1 base short and J 5 bases short, with 12 bases between. Germline V lookup: CDR1 SGHRS, CDR2 YFSETQ. Source material: peripheral blood. The V and J genes are TRBV5-1 and TRBJ2-2; the D gene is possibly TRBD1 (7 bases). The receptor was derived from a woman aged 25-40 years with COVID-19, enrolled during active disease. CDR3: CASSLSGGKTGELFF. CDR3 nucleotides: TGCGCCAGCAGCTTGTCAGGGGGGAAGACCGGGGAGCTGTTTTTT.